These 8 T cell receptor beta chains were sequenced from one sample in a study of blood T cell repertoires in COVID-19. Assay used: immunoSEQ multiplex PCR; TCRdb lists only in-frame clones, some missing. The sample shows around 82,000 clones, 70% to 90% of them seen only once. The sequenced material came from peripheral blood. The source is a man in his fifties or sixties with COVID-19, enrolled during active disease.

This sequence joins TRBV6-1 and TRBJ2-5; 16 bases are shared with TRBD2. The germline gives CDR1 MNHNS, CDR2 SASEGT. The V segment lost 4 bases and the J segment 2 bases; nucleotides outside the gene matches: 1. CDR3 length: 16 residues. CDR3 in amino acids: CASSAGLAGGQETQYF. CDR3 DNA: TGTGCCAGCAGTGCGGGACTAGCGGGAGGGCAAGAGACCCAGTACTTC.

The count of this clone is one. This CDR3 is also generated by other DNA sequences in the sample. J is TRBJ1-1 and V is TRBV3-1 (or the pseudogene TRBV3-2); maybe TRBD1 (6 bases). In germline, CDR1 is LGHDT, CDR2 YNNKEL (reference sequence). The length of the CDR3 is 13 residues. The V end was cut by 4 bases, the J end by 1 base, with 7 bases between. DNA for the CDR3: TGTGCCAGCAGCCCGACAGGGAACACTGAAGCTTTCTTT. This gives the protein CASSPTGNTEAFF.

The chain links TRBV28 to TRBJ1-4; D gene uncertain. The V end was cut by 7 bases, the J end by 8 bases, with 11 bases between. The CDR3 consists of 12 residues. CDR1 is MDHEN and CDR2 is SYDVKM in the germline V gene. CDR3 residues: CASTETREKLFF. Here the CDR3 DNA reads TGTGCCAGCACCGAGACGAGGGAAAAACTGTTTTTT.

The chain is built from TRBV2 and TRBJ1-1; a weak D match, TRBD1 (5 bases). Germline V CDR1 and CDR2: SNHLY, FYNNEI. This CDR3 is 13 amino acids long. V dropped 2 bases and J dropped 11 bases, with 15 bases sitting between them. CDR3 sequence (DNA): TGTGCCAGCAGTGAACCGACAGCCATTGATGCTTTCTTT. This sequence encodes CASSEPTAIDAFF.

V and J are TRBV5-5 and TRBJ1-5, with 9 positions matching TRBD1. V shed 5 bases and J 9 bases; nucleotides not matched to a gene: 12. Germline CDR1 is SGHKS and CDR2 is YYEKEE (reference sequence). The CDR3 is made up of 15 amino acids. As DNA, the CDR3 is TGTGCCAGCAGTTCCGGTGGACAGGGGATTCCGCCCCAGCATTTT. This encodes CASSSGGQGIPPQHF.

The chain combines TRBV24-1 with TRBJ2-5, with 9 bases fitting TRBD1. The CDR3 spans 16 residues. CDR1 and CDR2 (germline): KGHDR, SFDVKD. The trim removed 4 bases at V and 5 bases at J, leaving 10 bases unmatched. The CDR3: CATSDPGDRVVETQYF. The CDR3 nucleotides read TGTGCCACCAGTGACCCCGGGGACAGGGTTGTTGAGACCCAGTACTTC.

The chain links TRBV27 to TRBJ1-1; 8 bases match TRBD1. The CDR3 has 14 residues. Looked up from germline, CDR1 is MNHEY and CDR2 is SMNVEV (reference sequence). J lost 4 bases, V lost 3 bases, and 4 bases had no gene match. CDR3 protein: CASSFRTGSTEAFF. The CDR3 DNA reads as TGTGCCAGCAGTTTTCGGACAGGGTCCACTGAAGCTTTCTTT.

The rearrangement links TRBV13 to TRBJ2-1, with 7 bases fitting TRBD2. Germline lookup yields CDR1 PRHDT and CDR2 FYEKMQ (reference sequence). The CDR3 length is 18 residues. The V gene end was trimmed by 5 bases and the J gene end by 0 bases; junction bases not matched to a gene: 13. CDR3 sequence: CASSPRTSPGYSYNEQFF. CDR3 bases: TGTGCCAGCAGCCCTCGGACTAGTCCGGGTTACTCCTACAATGAGCAGTTCTTC. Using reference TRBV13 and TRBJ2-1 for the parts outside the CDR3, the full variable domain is AAGVIQSPRHLIKEKRETATLKCYPIPRHDTVYWYQQGPGQDPQFLISFYEKMQSDKGSIPDRFSAQQFSDYHSELNMSSLELGDSALYFCASSPRTSPGYSYNEQFFGPGTRLTVL.